This entry lists 24 T cell receptor beta chains sequenced from one sample in a study of shared clonotypes between healthy human individuals. Using immunoSEQ multiplex PCR, the repertoire was profiled, and TCRdb retains in-frame clones only, with some absent. The table includes 850,000 to 1,200,000 clones, about 75% detected once. The sequencing sample was made of memory CD4+ T cells sorted from blood. As for subset: CD45RA-negative fraction. Every receptor here comes from a man between 18 and 35 years old in good health.

The chain has TRBV25-1 and TRBJ1-4; D is unresolved. CDR1 and CDR2 from the germline V gene are MGHDK and SYGVNS. V was shortened by 4 bases and J by 8 bases, with 14 bases between the two germline ends. The CDR3 contains 14 residues. The CDR3 protein is CASSGPRIGEKLFF. The DNA for the CDR3 is TGTGCCAGCAGTGGGCCGCGTATAGGGGAAAAACTGTTTTTT.

J is TRBJ1-5 and V is TRBV9, with D tentatively TRBD1 (6 bases). Trimming shortened V by 3 bases and J by 5 bases, and 15 bases separated the two germline ends. Germline V lookup: CDR1 SGDLS, CDR2 YYNGEE. This CDR3 has 15 amino acids. This CDR3 reads CASSAGGRVDQPQHF. In DNA form, the CDR3 reads TGTGCCAGCAGCGCGGGGGGCAGAGTGGATCAGCCCCAGCATTTT.

The chain couples TRBV7-9 to TRBJ1-1; TRBD1 is a possible D gene (5 bases). Per the germline V gene, CDR1 is SEHNR and CDR2 is FQNEAQ (reference sequence). This CDR3 is built from 19 residues. The V gene lost 5 bases and the J gene lost 3 bases, with 28 bases spanning the gap. CDR3 sequence (DNA): TGTGCCAGCAGCCTAACGGCGAGCAGGGAGGTCGTGTTGGACACTGAAGCTTTCTTT. This gives the protein CASSLTASREVVLDTEAFF.

The chain employs TRBV7-2 and TRBJ2-3; 7 bases agree with TRBD1. V lost 4 bases, J lost 3 bases, and 4 bases stayed unmatched. In germline, CDR1 is SGHTA, CDR2 FQGNSA. The CDR3 contains 14 residues. The DNA of the CDR3 is TGTGCCAGCAGCTCCCCGACAGGGACAGATACGCAGTATTTT. It specifies CASSSPTGTDTQYF. The whole variable domain, filled in from reference TRBV7-2 and TRBJ2-3, reads GAGVSQSPSNKVTEKGKDVELRCDPISGHTALYWYRQSLGQGLEFLIYFQGNSAPDKSGLPSDRFSAERTGGSVSTLTIQRTQQEDSAVYLCASSSPTGTDTQYFGPGTRLTVL.

This clone turned up a few times. The chain links TRBV10-3 to TRBJ1-1; D remains ambiguous. Germline CDR1 and CDR2: ENHRY and SYGVKD. The V end lost 10 bases, the J end lost 1 base, and 7 bases lay between the germline ends. The CDR3 runs 11 residues. DNA of the CDR3: TGTGCCACTAGGGAGAACACTGAAGCTTTCTTT. Protein: CATRENTEAFF.

This chain uses TRBV15 with TRBJ1-2, with no clear D. The V gene's germline CDR1 is LNHNV and CDR2 YYDKDF (reference sequence). The CDR3 has 13 amino acids. V lost 0 bases to trimming and J lost 5 bases, with 7 bases between them. The CDR3 nucleotides read TGTGCCACCAGCAGAGATGCGGGGTATGGCTACACCTTC. It is translated as CATSRDAGYGYTF.

V and J are TRBV5-1 and TRBJ2-3; no clear D gene. The CDR3 length is 17 residues. Per the germline V gene, CDR1 is SGHRS and CDR2 is YFSETQ. Trimming shortened V by 0 bases and J by 2 bases, and 16 bases separated the two germline ends. The DNA for the CDR3 is TGCGCCAGCAGCTTGGTAGTCAGGAAGTCCGACACAGATACGCAGTATTTT. Amino acid sequence: CASSLVVRKSDTDTQYF.

This rearrangement joins TRBV19 to TRBJ1-1, with D possibly TRBD1 on 6 matching bases. The CDR3 runs to 14 residues. The V gene's germline CDR1 is LNHDA and CDR2 SQIVND (reference sequence). V shed 2 bases and J shed 8 bases, with 15 bases lying between them. In DNA form, the CDR3 reads TGTGCCAGTAGTATAAGGGGTTTCGGGACAGAAGCTTTCTTT. Translating it yields CASSIRGFGTEAFF.

As concerns this clone: In the same sample, other DNA sequences code for this CDR3. The chain uses TRBV18 and TRBJ2-7, with a weak D call TRBD1 (5 bases). Between the trimmed V and J ends, which lost 5 bases and 1 base, there was a span of 6 bases. The length of the CDR3 is 12 residues. Germline V gene data show CDR1 as KGHSH and CDR2 as LQKENI. In DNA form, the CDR3 reads TGTGCCAGCTCATCAGGGTCCTACGAGCAGTACTTC. The encoded protein is CASSSGSYEQYF. The full variable domain, its missing parts supplied by reference TRBV18 and TRBJ2-7, is NAGVMQNPRHLVRRRGQEARLRCSPMKGHSHVYWYRQLPEEGLKFMVYLQKENIIDESGMPKERFSAEFPKEGPSILRIQQVVRGDSAAYFCASSSGSYEQYFGPGTRLTVT.

V usage is TRBV5-1 and J usage is TRBJ1-1, with D uncertain. Trimming removed 2 bases at V and 0 bases at J, with 14 bases between. Germline V gene sequence: CDR1 SGHRS, CDR2 YFSETQ. CDR3 length: 16 residues. CDR3 sequence reads: CASSFLGTGMNTEAFF. DNA of the CDR3: TGCGCCAGCAGCTTCCTCGGCACTGGAATGAACACTGAAGCTTTCTTT.

J is TRBJ1-1 and V is TRBV6-5; a weak D match, TRBD1 (6 bases). V dropped 3 bases and J dropped 7 bases, with 15 bases sitting between them. CDR3 size: 14 residues. Germline lookup yields CDR1 MNHEY and CDR2 SVGAGI. CDR3 nucleotide sequence: TGTGCCAGCAGTTATAAGGGGGGTGAGGGTGAAGCTTTCTTT. It translates to CASSYKGGEGEAFF.

V and J are TRBV11-2 and TRBJ2-7; no definite D call. Germline V lookup: CDR1 SGHAT, CDR2 FQNNGV. The CDR3 is made up of 12 amino acids. Trimming stripped 3 bases from V and 2 bases from J, with 5 bases between. The CDR3 DNA follows: TGTGCCAGCAGCTTCAATACCTACGAGCAGTACTTC. Its protein product is CASSFNTYEQYF.

J is TRBJ2-7 and V is TRBV5-1; 8 positions agree with TRBD2. The CDR3 covers 16 residues. CDR1 and CDR2 from the germline V gene are SGHRS and YFSETQ. V lost 1 base and J lost 2; bases outside the gene matches: 8. The DNA for the CDR3 is TGCGCCAGCAGCTTGCTCGGGACGGGAGGGACCTACGAGCAGTACTTC. This encodes CASSLLGTGGTYEQYF.

The chain uses TRBV9 and TRBJ1-1; 10 bases fit TRBD1. The CDR3 spans 13 residues. J was trimmed by 12 bases and V by 4 bases; bases with no gene match: 9. Germline V gene data show CDR1 as SGDLS and CDR2 as YYNGEE. CDR3 amino acids: CASSFHAGQGTFF. The CDR3 nucleotides are TGTGCCAGCAGCTTCCATGCGGGACAGGGGACTTTCTTT.

The chain is built from TRBV5-1 and TRBJ1-6; 9 positions match TRBD1. The germline V gene has CDR1 SGHRS and CDR2 YFSETQ. The V gene end was trimmed by 3 bases and the J gene end by 7 bases; junction bases not matched to a gene: 5. The CDR3 is 15 residues long. CDR3 coding DNA: TGCGCCAGCAGCTGGTGGGACAGGGACAATTCACCCCTCCACTTT. Its translation: CASSWWDRDNSPLHF.

V gene TRBV19 combines with J gene TRBJ2-4; D tentatively fits TRBD1 or TRBD2 (5 bases each). The CDR3 is 15 residues long. CDR1 LNHDA and CDR2 SQIVND come from the germline V gene (reference sequence). The ends were cut back, 5 bases at V and 7 bases at J, with 18 bases in the middle. The CDR3 loop reads CASSSRGRDGNIQYF. DNA of the CDR3: TGTGCCAGTAGTTCTCGGGGCCGGGACGGGAACATTCAGTACTTC.

This rearrangement joins TRBV6-5 to TRBJ2-7; D is possibly TRBD2 (7 bases). Germline V CDR1 and CDR2: MNHEY, SVGAGI. The V and J ends lost 5 bases and 6 bases respectively, with 14 bases between them. The CDR3 sequence is 13 residues long. The CDR3 region has the DNA TGTGCCAGCAGTCTCAAGAGGGGGGGCGAGCAGTACTTC. This encodes CASSLKRGGEQYF.

For this clone: This sample also contains other DNA sequences that code for the same CDR3. This chain joins TRBV2 and TRBJ2-5; the match to TRBD2 covers 7 bases. The CDR3 totals 12 residues. The V segment lost 7 bases and the J segment 5 bases; nucleotides outside the gene matches: 4. Germline CDR1 reads SNHLY; CDR2 reads FYNNEI. DNA for the CDR3: TGTGCCAGCAAGCGGGAAGGGGAGACCCAGTACTTC. This translates into CASKREGETQYF.

This clone was seen a few times. The chain uses TRBV19 and TRBJ1-6; D gene unclear. V dropped 5 bases and J dropped 7 bases, with 15 bases sitting between them. The CDR3 loop spans 15 amino acids. CDR1 and CDR2 (germline): LNHDA, SQIVND (reference sequence). The CDR3 spells CASSDPSYINSPLHF. The CDR3 DNA is TGTGCCAGTAGTGATCCATCCTATATCAATTCACCCCTCCACTTT. Drawing the rest from reference TRBV19 and TRBJ1-6, the complete variable domain is DGGITQSPKYLFRKEGQNVTLSCEQNLNHDAMYWYRQDPGQGLRLIYYSQIVNDFQKGDIAEGYSVSREKKESFPLTVTSAQKNPTAFYLCASSDPSYINSPLHFGNGTRLTVT.

The chain uses TRBV5-4 and TRBJ1-2; D is ambiguous. CDR3 length: 15 amino acids. The V end lost 0 bases, the J end lost 3 bases, and 12 bases lay between the germline ends. In germline, CDR1 is SGHNT, CDR2 YYREEE (reference sequence). The CDR3 loop reads CASSLERRTDYGYTF. The CDR3 region has the DNA TGTGCCAGCAGCTTGGAGCGGCGCACGGACTATGGCTACACCTTC.

This clone was seen a few times. The CDR3 DNA follows: TGTGCCAGCAGCGGCGCAGGGGGGGCGGGCCAGCCCCAGCATTTT. Translating gives CASSGAGGAGQPQHF. The chain links TRBV7-8 to TRBJ1-5, with 7 bases aligning to TRBD1. The CDR3 length is 15 residues. Germline CDR1 is SGHVS and CDR2 is FQNEAQ. Trimming took 5 bases from V and 7 from J; bases not matched to a gene: 11.

This clone was seen once. The chain is built from TRBV2 and TRBJ1-4; 8 positions match TRBD1. Germline-derived CDR1 and CDR2 are SNHLY and FYNNEI. There are 16 residues in the CDR3. V lost 6 bases to trimming and J lost 4 bases; unmatched junction nucleotides: 10. The CDR3 nucleotides read TGTGCCAGCAGCGTAGTTGGACAGGGCGGTAATGAAAAACTGTTTTTT. Translated, it gives CASSVVGQGGNEKLFF.

The genes are TRBV5-1 and TRBJ1-1; D may be TRBD1 (5 bases). Germline values: CDR1 SGHRS, CDR2 YFSETQ. The CDR3 is 14 residues long. Trimming removed 4 bases from V and 4 bases from J, with 14 bases in between. Written as DNA, the CDR3 is TGCGCCAGCAGCGGGGCAGGGTGGGTCACTGAAGCTTTCTTT. Protein: CASSGAGWVTEAFF.

This sequence joins TRBV19 and TRBJ1-5; no firm D call. V was pared by 7 bases and J by 0 bases, with 16 bases between. Germline V lookup: CDR1 LNHDA, CDR2 SQIVND (reference sequence). The CDR3 is 16 residues long. The chain's CDR3 is CASTPTRANSNQPQHF. CDR3 nucleotides: TGTGCCAGTACCCCGACTCGGGCCAATAGCAATCAGCCCCAGCATTTT. The entire variable domain, with the rest obtained from reference TRBV19 and TRBJ1-5, is as follows: DGGITQSPKYLFRKEGQNVTLSCEQNLNHDAMYWYRQDPGQGLRLIYYSQIVNDFQKGDIAEGYSVSREKKESFPLTVTSAQKNPTAFYLCASTPTRANSNQPQHFGDGTRLSIL.